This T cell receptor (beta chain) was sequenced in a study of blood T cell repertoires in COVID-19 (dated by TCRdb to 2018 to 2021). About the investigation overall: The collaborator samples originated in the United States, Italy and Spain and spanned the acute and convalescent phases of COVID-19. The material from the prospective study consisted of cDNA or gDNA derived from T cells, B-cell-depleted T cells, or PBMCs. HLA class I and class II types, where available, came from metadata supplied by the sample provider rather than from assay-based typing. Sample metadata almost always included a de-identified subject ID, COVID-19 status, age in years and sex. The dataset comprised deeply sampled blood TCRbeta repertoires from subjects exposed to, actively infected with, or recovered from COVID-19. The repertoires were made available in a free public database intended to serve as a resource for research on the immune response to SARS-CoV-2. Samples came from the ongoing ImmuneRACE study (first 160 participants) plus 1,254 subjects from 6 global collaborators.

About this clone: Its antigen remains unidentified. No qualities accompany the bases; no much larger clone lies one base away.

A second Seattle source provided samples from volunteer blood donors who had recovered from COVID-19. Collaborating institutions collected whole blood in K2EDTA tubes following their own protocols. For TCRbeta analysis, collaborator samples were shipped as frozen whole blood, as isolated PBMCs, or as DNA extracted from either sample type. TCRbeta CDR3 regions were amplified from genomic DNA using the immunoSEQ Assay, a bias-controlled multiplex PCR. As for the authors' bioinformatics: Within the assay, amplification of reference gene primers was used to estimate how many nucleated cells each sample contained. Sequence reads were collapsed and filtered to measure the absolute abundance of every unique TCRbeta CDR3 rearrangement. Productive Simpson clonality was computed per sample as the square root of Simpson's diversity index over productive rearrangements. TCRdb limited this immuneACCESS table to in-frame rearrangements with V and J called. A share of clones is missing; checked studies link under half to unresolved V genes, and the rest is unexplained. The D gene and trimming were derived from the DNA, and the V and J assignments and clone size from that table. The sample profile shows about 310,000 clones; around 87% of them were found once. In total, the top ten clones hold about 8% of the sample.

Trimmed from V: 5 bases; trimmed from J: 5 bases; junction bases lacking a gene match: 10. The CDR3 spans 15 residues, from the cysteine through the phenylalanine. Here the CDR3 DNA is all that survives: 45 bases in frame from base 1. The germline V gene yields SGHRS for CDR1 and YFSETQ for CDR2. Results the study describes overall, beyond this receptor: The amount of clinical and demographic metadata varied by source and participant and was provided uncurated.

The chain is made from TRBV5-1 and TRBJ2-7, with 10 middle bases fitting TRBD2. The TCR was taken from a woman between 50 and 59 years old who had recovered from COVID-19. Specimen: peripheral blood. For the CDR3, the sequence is CASSFTSGARDEQYF. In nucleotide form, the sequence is TGCGCCAGCAGTTTTACTAGCGGGGCTCGGGACGAGCAGTACTTC.